This entry is about one TCR beta chain. This CDR3 has 17 residues. CDR1 and CDR2 from the germline V gene are SEHNR and FQNEAQ (reference sequence). The V end lost 4 bases, the J end lost 2 bases, and 18 bases lay between the germline ends. The sample is drawn from a study of T cell changes during pregnancy in multiple sclerosis. TCRdb's table, derived via immunoSEQ multiplex PCR, lists solely in-frame clones and lacks some. The profile shows tens of thousands of clones, roughly 94% of them singletons. The chain carries TRBV7-9 and TRBJ1-3, with D tentatively TRBD1 (6 bases). This clonotype was obtained from a female donor with multiple sclerosis, enrolled in a pregnancy study. The specimen was peripheral blood, collected in the third trimester of pregnancy. CDR3 DNA: TGTGCCAGCAGCTACGGGCAGGGGAACGTCGCTGGAAACACCATATATTTT. This translates into CASSYGQGNVAGNTIYF.